The sequence of this TCR beta chain was determined in a study of cytomegalovirus exposure and HLA in healthy donors. Study as a whole: Earlier work reported about 110 million unique TCR beta sequences from about 190 million T cells. Study observations and caveats: Compared with the roughly 700-donor mean, an Asian-associated ancestry cluster reportedly had fewer N-insertions, according to a later analysis. Most TCR sequences were rare, but some public TCRs occurred in many donors. The study reported that TCR beta sequences accurately predicted HLA-A and HLA-B alleles in most subjects.

The V gene lost 5 bases and the J gene lost 6 bases, with 14 bases spanning the gap. The CDR3 has 14 residues. Germline V gene lookup returns CDR1 SNHLY and CDR2 FYNNEI. The PCR contained 60 Vbeta and 13 Jbeta primers. Sequencing used immunoSEQ multiplex PCR; TCRdb keeps in-frame clones, though not all of them. The data contain about 140,000 clones, 75% to 80% of them singletons. Concerning this clone: Its antigen is unknown.

This TCR came from a woman aged 18-29 years in good health and CMV-seropositive. V is TRBV2 and J is TRBJ1-5, with TRBD1 as a possible D gene (6 bases). Sequencing used PBMCs. The DNA for the CDR3 is TGTGCCAGCAGTTCACAGGGATTTGGTCAGCCCCAGCATTTT. Protein: CASSSQGFGQPQHF.